This T cell receptor beta chain was observed in a study of T-cell memory formation after mild COVID-19. The study, taken as a whole, reports: The CD4+ clones that contracted clustered mainly within CM and EM, and the CD8+ clones concentrated in EMRA.

On this clonotype: Its antigen is unknown. The germline gene is not matched at one end of the junction; a read error may be the cause.

TCRdb itself ran the 5' RACE reads through MiXCR, one entry per CDR3 protein. Here the sample spans about 430,000 distinct CDR3 sequences, around 24% being singletons. In germline, CDR1 is SEHNR, CDR2 FQNEAQ (reference sequence). The CDR3 is made up of 14 amino acids. The sequence derives from an adult woman who had mild COVID-19 (a few samples of this study predate the infection). Cell type and time point are not known. The gene calls are TRBV7-9 and TRBJ2-7; D unclear. The specimen sequenced was PBMCs or a T cell subset sorted from them (not recorded which). In DNA, the CDR3 is TGTGCCAGCAACTTAGTTGGAGCCTACTACGAGCAGTACTTC. Amino acids: CASNLVGAYYEQYF. Full variable domain (missing parts from reference TRBV7-9 and TRBJ2-7): DTGVSQNPRHKITKRGQNVTFRCDPISEHNRLYWYRQTLGQGPEFLTYFQNEAQLEKSRLLSDRFSAERPKGSFSTLEIQRTEQGDSAMYLCASNLVGAYYEQYFGPGTRLTVT.